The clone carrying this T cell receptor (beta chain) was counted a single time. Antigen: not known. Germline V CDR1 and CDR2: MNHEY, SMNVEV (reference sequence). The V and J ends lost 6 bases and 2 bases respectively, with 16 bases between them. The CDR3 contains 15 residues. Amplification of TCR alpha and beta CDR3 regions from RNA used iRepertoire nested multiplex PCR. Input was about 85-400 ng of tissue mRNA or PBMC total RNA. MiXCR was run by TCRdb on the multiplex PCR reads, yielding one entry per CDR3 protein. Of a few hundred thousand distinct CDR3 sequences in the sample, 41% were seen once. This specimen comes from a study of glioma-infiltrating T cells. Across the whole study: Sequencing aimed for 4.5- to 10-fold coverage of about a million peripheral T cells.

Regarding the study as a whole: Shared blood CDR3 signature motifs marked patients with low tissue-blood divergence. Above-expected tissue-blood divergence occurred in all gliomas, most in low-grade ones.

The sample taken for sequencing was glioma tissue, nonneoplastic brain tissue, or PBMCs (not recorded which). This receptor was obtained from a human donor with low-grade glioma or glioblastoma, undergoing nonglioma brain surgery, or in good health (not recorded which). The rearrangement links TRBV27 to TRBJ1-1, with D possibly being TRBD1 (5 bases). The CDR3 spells CASSARGVLNTEAFF. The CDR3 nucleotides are TGTGCCAGCAGCGCCCGGGGGGTTCTTAACACTGAAGCTTTCTTT.